This T cell receptor (beta chain) is from a study of T-cell memory formation after mild COVID-19 listed by TCRdb under 2021. Background on the whole study: TCR sequence clusters from the two donors were found to be largely donor specific. In two donors, T-cell clones that expanded and contracted after mild COVID-19 were tracked by sequencing TCRalpha and TCRbeta repertoires over time. The cohort comprised two young, previously healthy adult volunteers, one female and one male.

The paper as a whole reports these results and caveats: Some responding clones were detected in pre-infection memory, suggesting pre-existing cross-reactive memory T cells joined the SARS-CoV-2 response. Only a couple of mild cases were covered by the study, and larger cohorts that include severe cases with pre-infection samples were considered necessary. SARS-CoV-2 specificity was not confirmed for the second-wave clones peaking on day 37. From day 15 to 85, contracting clones showed balanced CD4/CD8 phenotypes, whereas a second wave of clones that expanded from day 15 to 37 leaned towards CD4+. Contracting CD4+ clones appeared mostly in the CM and EM memory subsets, whereas CD8+ clones were enriched in EMRA.

Ficoll-Paque density gradient centrifugation was used to isolate PBMCs. There are 13 amino acids in the CDR3, from cysteine to phenylalanine inclusive. The retained sequence is limited to the CDR3, 39 bases, with the frame set at the first base. Clipping removes 9 bases from V and 10 bases from J, with 12 as the unmatched junction base count. The germline V gene sets CDR1 to KGHDR and CDR2 to SFDVKD. These reads were obtained on an Illumina NovaSeq 6000. cDNA libraries for TCRalpha and TCRbeta were prepared by 5'RACE using constant-segment primers, with sample barcodes and unique molecular identifiers added. RNA was extracted from every sample with Trizol reagent. The libraries were amplified in two PCR steps, and the second step added a second sample barcode and Illumina TruSeq adapters. Libraries were sequenced on an Illumina NovaSeq with 2 x 150 bp paired-end reads. In the source study's methods: With migec v1.2.7, reads were demultiplexed and then collapsed into UMI-guided consensus sequences. Using mixcr v2.1.11, the UMI consensuses were aligned to TRA and TRB V and J templates and assembled into clonotypes. A clonotype was counted as expanded or contracted only if both edgeR and NoisET called the change significant, with noise models trained on biological replicates. For edgeR calls, the cutoffs were a false discovery rate-adjusted p below 0.01 and a log2 fold-change threshold of 1. As an exploratory analysis of dynamics, PCA with hierarchical clustering was applied to max-normalized trajectories of the 1000 most abundant clonotypes. Separately sequenced CD4+ and CD8+ repertoires were used to assign a CD4 or CD8 phenotype to each responding clone. Using fastp at Q25 and MiXCR, TCRdb reprocessed the public reads and kept productive beta chains. Rows merge per CDR3 protein into single entries with the most common DNA and genes. What appears here as the V and J calls and clone size reflects TCRdb's work, not the paper's. This sample holds about 600,000 distinct CDR3 sequences; roughly 20% were observed only once. The leading ten clones occupy 7% to 9% of the sample.

To note about this clonotype: Its binding antigen is unknown. No base qualities exist here, and no much larger clone lies one base off it.

This TCR came from an adult woman who had mild COVID-19 (a few samples of this study predate the infection). The sample titles of this study are shuffled in the database, so cell type and time point are left out; the donor was told from shared clones. The sample taken for sequencing was PBMCs or a T cell subset sorted from them (not recorded which). The chain uses TRBV24-1 and TRBJ1-1; 8 middle bases align to TRBD1. CDR3 protein: CATQNRGTGVAFF. The DNA reads as follows: TGTGCCACCCAGAACCGGGGGACAGGCGTAGCTTTCTTT.